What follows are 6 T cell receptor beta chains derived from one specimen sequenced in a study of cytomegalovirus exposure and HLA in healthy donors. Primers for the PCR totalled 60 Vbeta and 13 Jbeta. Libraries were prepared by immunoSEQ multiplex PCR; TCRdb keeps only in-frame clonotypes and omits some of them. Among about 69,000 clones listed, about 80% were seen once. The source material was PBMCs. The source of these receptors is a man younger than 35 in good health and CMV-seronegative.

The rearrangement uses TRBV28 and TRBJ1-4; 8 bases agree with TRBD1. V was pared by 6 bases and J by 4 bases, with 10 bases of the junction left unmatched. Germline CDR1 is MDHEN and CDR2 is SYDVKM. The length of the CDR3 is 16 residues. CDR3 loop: CASSSVGGQGNEKLFF. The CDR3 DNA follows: TGTGCCAGCAGCTCCGTGGGAGGACAGGGTAATGAAAAACTGTTTTTT.

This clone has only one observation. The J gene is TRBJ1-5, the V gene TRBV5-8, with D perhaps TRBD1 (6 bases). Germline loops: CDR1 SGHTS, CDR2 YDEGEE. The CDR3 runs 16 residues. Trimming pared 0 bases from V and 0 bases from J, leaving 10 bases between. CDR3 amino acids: CASSLEGTYSNQPQHF. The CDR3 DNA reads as TGTGCCAGCAGCTTGGAGGGGACATATAGCAATCAGCCCCAGCATTTT. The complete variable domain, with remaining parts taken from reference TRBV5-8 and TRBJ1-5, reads EAGVTQSPTHLIKTRGQQATLRCSPISGHTSVYWYQQALGLGLQFLLWYDEGEERNRGNFPPRFSGRQFPNYSSELNVNALELEDSALYLCASSLEGTYSNQPQHFGDGTRLSIL.

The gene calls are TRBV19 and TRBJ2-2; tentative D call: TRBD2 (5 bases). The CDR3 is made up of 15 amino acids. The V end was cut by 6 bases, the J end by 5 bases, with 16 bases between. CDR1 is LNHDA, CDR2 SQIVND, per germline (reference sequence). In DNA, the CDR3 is TGTGCCAGTAGCCCAGGAGGCGGTAGTACCGGGGAGCTGTTTTTT. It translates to CASSPGGGSTGELFF.

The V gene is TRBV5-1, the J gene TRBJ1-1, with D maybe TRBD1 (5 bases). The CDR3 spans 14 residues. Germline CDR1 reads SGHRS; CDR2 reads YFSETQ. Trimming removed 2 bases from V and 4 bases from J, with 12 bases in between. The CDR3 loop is CASSLTGGITEAFF. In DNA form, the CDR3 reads TGCGCCAGCAGCTTAACAGGAGGGATCACTGAAGCTTTCTTT.

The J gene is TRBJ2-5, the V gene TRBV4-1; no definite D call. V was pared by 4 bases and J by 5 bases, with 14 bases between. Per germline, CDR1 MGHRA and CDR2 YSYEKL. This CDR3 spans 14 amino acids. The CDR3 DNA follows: TGCGCCAGCAGCCCTACTAACGTGCGGGAGACCCAGTACTTC. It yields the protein CASSPTNVRETQYF.

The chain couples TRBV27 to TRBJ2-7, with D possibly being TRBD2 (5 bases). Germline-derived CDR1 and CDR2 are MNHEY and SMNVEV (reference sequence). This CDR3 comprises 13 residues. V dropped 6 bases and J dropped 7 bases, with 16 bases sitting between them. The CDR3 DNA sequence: TGTGCCAGCAGCCTTGCAACTAGTCTAGAGCAGTACTTC. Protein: CASSLATSLEQYF.